The sequence of this TCR beta chain was determined in a study of cytomegalovirus exposure and HLA in healthy donors. Primers included in the PCR were 60 Vbeta and 13 Jbeta primers. Measured with immunoSEQ multiplex PCR; TCRdb has only the in-frame clones, and not every one. The data hold roughly 120,000 clones, with roughly 80% observed a single time. The J segment lost 3 bases and the V segment lost 5 bases, leaving 7 bases of the junction unmatched. Germline V gene data show CDR1 as SGHNT and CDR2 as YYREEE (reference sequence). This CDR3 is built from 14 residues. This chain uses TRBV5-4 with TRBJ1-2; 7 bases agree with TRBD1. What was sequenced was PBMCs. The clonotype comes from a man aged 25-40 years in good health and CMV-seronegative. CDR3 DNA: TGTGCCAGCAGTCCGGGGACAGATTACTATGGCTACACCTTC. This sequence encodes CASSPGTDYYGYTF.